This T cell receptor beta chain was sequenced for a study of T cells in Graves' hyperthyroidism and ophthalmopathy. About the study: Peripheral blood was drawn at first diagnosis, prior to all treatment.

This clonotype was detected many times. What it recognizes is unknown. Overall study findings and caveats: Most clonotypes that expanded in the thyroid above 0.001 also showed up in blood.

Amplification of TCR beta CDR3 regions used RNA as the template. HTBI primers were the set used in a first-round RT-PCR of the TCR CDR3. TCRdb re-derived calls from the multiplex PCR reads in MiXCR, one entry per CDR3 protein. The repertoire includes 300,000 to 450,000 distinct CDR3 sequences, over 11% of them detected once, and about 11% sits in the top ten. This CDR3 has 14 residues. Trimming shortened V by 5 bases and J by 2 bases, and 12 bases separated the two germline ends. Fresh peripheral blood, less than 11 ml of it, supplied the PBMCs. The rearrangement links TRBV12-3 or TRBV12-4 to TRBJ1-2; TRBD1 is a possible D gene (5 bases). Material for sequencing was blood. This TCR came from an older woman with Graves' hyperthyroidism. CDR3 bases: TGTGCCAGCAGTACGACCCGGGGGAACTATGGCTACACCTTC. Its protein is CASSTTRGNYGYTF.